Shown below are 8 T cell receptor beta chains from a single sample sequenced in a study of CD8 T cells in Susac syndrome. An amount of RNA that ranged from roughly 0.5 to 1 ug was reverse transcribed with random hexamers. TCRdb called the immunoSEQ multiplex PCR reads again in MiXCR, with one record for every CDR3 protein. In the table there are about 70,000 distinct CDR3 sequences, 95% to 96% of which are singletons. Sequenced sample: CD4+ T cells from PBMCs. The receptors shown here come from a human donor with multiple sclerosis.

This rearrangement joins TRBV20-1 to TRBJ2-5; a weak D match, TRBD1 (5 bases). The CDR3 is 15 residues long. V was pared by 0 bases and J by 2 bases, with 13 bases between. The V gene's germline CDR1 is DFQATT and CDR2 SNEGSKA (reference sequence). CDR3 nucleotides: TGCAGTGCTAGAGATCAGGGAAGGAATCAAGAGACCCAGTACTTC. Amino acids: CSARDQGRNQETQYF.

This chain joins TRBV3-1 and TRBJ1-1; unclear D gene. Trimming cost V 2 bases and J 0 bases, with 10 bases left between them. The germline CDR1 and CDR2 sequences are LGHDT and YNNKEL (reference sequence). The CDR3 length is 15 residues. This chain's CDR3 is CASSQTLGMNTEAFF. In DNA, the CDR3 is TGTGCCAGCAGCCAAACACTGGGGATGAACACTGAAGCTTTCTTT.

This sequence joins TRBV11-1 and TRBJ2-5; D unresolved. Trimming left V 5 bases short and J 5 bases short, with 18 bases between. This CDR3 region has 15 residues. The germline V gene encodes CDR1 SGHAT and CDR2 FQDESV (reference sequence). The CDR3: CASSPFALVAETQYF. CDR3 nucleotide sequence: TGTGCCAGCAGCCCATTTGCCTTGGTGGCGGAGACCCAGTACTTC.

J is TRBJ2-4 and V is TRBV19; TRBD1 matches 9 bases. Germline CDR1 is LNHDA and CDR2 is SQIVND (reference sequence). V dropped 7 bases and J dropped 9; count of bases not matched to a gene: 4. The CDR3 is 12 amino acids. The CDR3 sequence is CASTATGGIQYF. The CDR3 DNA sequence: TGTGCCAGTACAGCGACAGGGGGCATTCAGTACTTC.

The chain combines TRBV5-4 with TRBJ1-2; D is unclear. The CDR3 length is 12 residues. The V gene's germline CDR1 is SGHNT and CDR2 YYREEE (reference sequence). V was pared by 3 bases and J by 8 bases, with 11 bases between. For the CDR3, the DNA is TGTGCCAGCAGCTCTGACCGGCAGGGCTACACCTTC. Protein sequence: CASSSDRQGYTF.

The chain carries TRBV7-9 and TRBJ1-6; D remains ambiguous. There are 12 residues in the CDR3. CDR1 is SEHNR, CDR2 FQNEAQ, per germline (reference sequence). V lost 3 bases and J 6 bases, leaving 3 bases between the germline ends. The CDR3 protein is CASSFVNSPLHF. DNA for the CDR3: TGTGCCAGCAGCTTCGTTAATTCACCCCTCCACTTT.

The chain recombines TRBV29-1 with TRBJ1-1; D is unclear. V lost 0 bases and J 4 bases, leaving 9 bases between the germline ends. The CDR3 contains 13 residues. Germline V gene data show CDR1 as SQVTM and CDR2 as ANQGSEA. The DNA for the CDR3 is TGCAGCGTTGAAGACCAAGGAGTCACTGAAGCTTTCTTT. This sequence encodes CSVEDQGVTEAFF. The variable domain in full, with the rest retrieved from reference TRBV29-1 and TRBJ1-1, is SAVISQKPSRDICQRGTSLTIQCQVDSQVTMMFWYRQQPGQSLTLIATANQGSEATYESGFVIDKFPISRPNLTFSTLTVSNMSPEDSSIYLCSVEDQGVTEAFFGQGTRLTVV.

The chain uses TRBV20-1 and TRBJ1-6; D remains unclear. Between the trimmed V and J ends, which lost 3 bases and 9 bases, there was a span of 18 bases. Germline V gives CDR1 DFQATT, CDR2 SNEGSKA (reference sequence). The CDR3 length is 15 residues. The CDR3 protein is CSASSRLRSGSPLHF. As DNA, the CDR3 is TGCAGTGCTAGTAGTCGGCTCCGATCGGGTTCACCCCTCCACTTT.